This entry lists 20 T cell receptor beta chains sequenced from one sample in a study of T-cell memory formation after mild COVID-19. TCRdb independently ran MiXCR on the 5' RACE reads; one entry per CDR3 protein. The profile shows nearly 40,000 distinct CDR3 sequences, about 6.7% of them singletons. Specimen: PBMCs or a T cell subset sorted from them (not recorded which). The receptors were gathered from an adult who had mild COVID-19 (a few samples of this study predate the infection). Cell type and time point are not known.

This clonotype was observed a few times. V gene TRBV12-3 or TRBV12-4 combines with J gene TRBJ2-5, with 9 bases that match TRBD2. CDR3 length equals 15 residues. With V trimmed by 5 bases and J by 2 bases, 6 bases remained unmatched. For the CDR3, the DNA is TGTGCCAGCAGTATCGCCAGCGGGGGGCAAGAGACCCAGTACTTC. Amino acids: CASSIASGGQETQYF.

In its sample, this clonotype was seen a few times. The genes are TRBV6-6 and TRBJ1-2, with TRBD1 identical over 7 bases. Germline CDR1 MNHNY, CDR2 SVGAGI (reference sequence). V shed 2 bases, J shed 5 bases, and the junction held 8 bases outside the gene matches. There are 15 residues in the CDR3. Written as DNA, the CDR3 is TGTGCCAGCAGTTACACGACAGGGCCTAGGTATGGCTACACCTTC. As protein: CASSYTTGPRYGYTF.

This clonotype has more than one count but fewer than ten. The V gene is TRBV12-3 or TRBV12-4, the J gene TRBJ2-4; D may be TRBD1 (5 bases). The CDR3 covers 15 residues. The germline V and J ends were trimmed by 1 base and 8 bases, with 15 bases remaining between them. The DNA for the CDR3 is TGTGCCAGCAGTTTAGGACAGCCAGTAGGGTACATTCAGTACTTC. As protein: CASSLGQPVGYIQYF.

The rearrangement links TRBV6-2 or TRBV6-3 to TRBJ1-6; D call uncertain. This CDR3 region has 13 residues. Trimming took 8 bases from V and 10 from J, leaving 15 bases between them. Germline V gives CDR1 MNHEY, CDR2 SVGEGT. CDR3 amino acids: CASHSSATSPLHF. CDR3 bases: TGTGCCAGCCATAGCTCCGCAACCTCACCCCTCCACTTT.

This clonotype was detected many times. The chain uses TRBV12-3 or TRBV12-4 and TRBJ2-2; D is tentatively TRBD1 or TRBD2 (6 bases each). This CDR3 is built from 15 residues. V was clipped by 3 bases and J by 7 bases, with 15 bases between them. In DNA, the CDR3 is TGTGCCAGCAGTTTCCGGGGGCAGAAAGACGGGGAGCTGTTTTTT. Translating it yields CASSFRGQKDGELFF.

This clonotype was counted a few times. The CDR3 bases are TGTGCCAGCAGCACTCGGACGGGCGGCTACACCTTC. Protein product: CASSTRTGGYTF. This chain uses TRBV7-9 with TRBJ1-2; no definite D call. The V gene's germline CDR1 is SEHNR and CDR2 FQNEAQ (reference sequence). V lost 5 bases, J lost 8 bases, and 12 bases lay in between. CDR3 length: 12 residues.

This clonotype was observed at least ten times. CDR3 sequence: CATKRTSTGELFF. The CDR3 nucleotides are TGTGCCACCAAAAGGACGTCGACCGGGGAGCTGTTTTTT. The V call is TRBV24-1, the J call TRBJ2-2; no clear D. Trimming removed 8 bases from V and 5 bases from J, with 11 bases in between. Germline-derived CDR1 and CDR2 are KGHDR and SFDVKD. The CDR3 covers 13 residues.

This clonotype is classed as medium-sized. The rearrangement uses TRBV5-1 and TRBJ2-1; 8 nucleotides match TRBD2. Germline loops: CDR1 SGHRS, CDR2 YFSETQ. With V trimmed by 0 bases and J by 8 bases, 10 bases remained unmatched. The CDR3 length is 16 residues. As DNA, the CDR3 is TGCGCCAGCAGCTTGGGGCCCCAAGCGGGAGAAGATGAGCAGTTCTTC. Translating gives CASSLGPQAGEDEQFF. The full variable domain, with the rest looked up from reference TRBV5-1 and TRBJ2-1, is KAGVTQTPRYLIKTRGQQVTLSCSPISGHRSVSWYQQTPGQGLQFLFEYFSETQRNKGNFPGRFSGRQFSNSRSEMNVSTLELGDSALYLCASSLGPQAGEDEQFFGPGTRLTVL.

This clonotype has a count of ten or more. V and J are TRBV12-3 or TRBV12-4 and TRBJ1-2; 10 bases match TRBD1. The CDR3 is 18 amino acids. The junction had 17 bases not matched to a gene; V was cut back by 6 bases and J by 4 bases. The CDR3: CASSLTDRGRLDPYGYTF. In nucleotides, the CDR3 is TGTGCCAGCAGCCTCACTGACAGGGGGCGCCTTGACCCCTATGGCTACACCTTC.

The gene calls are TRBV19 and TRBJ2-5; D remains ambiguous. Germline CDR1 is LNHDA and CDR2 is SQIVND (reference sequence). Trimming cost V 3 bases and J 3 bases, with 8 bases left between them. The CDR3 has 13 amino acids. DNA for the CDR3: TGTGCCAGTAGTATGGAAGGGAAAGAGACCCAGTACTTC. Amino acid sequence: CASSMEGKETQYF.

Ten or more counts support this clonotype. The rearrangement uses TRBV7-9 and TRBJ2-7; 9 positions agree with TRBD2. The CDR3 sequence is 16 residues long. V gave up 5 bases and J gave up 4 bases; unmatched junction bases: 12. Per the germline V gene, CDR1 is SEHNR and CDR2 is FQNEAQ (reference sequence). CDR3 coding DNA: TGTGCCAGCAGCCCCCTCAGCGGGAGGACCCTATACGAGCAGTACTTC. It yields the protein CASSPLSGRTLYEQYF. The full variable domain, with the rest looked up from reference TRBV7-9 and TRBJ2-7, is DTGVSQNPRHKITKRGQNVTFRCDPISEHNRLYWYRQTLGQGPEFLTYFQNEAQLEKSRLLSDRFSAERPKGSFSTLEIQRTEQGDSAMYLCASSPLSGRTLYEQYFGPGTRLTVT.

CDR3 sequence: CASSINTRGRTEAFF. The CDR3 nucleotides are TGCGCCAGCAGCATTAACACCAGGGGTAGGACTGAAGCTTTCTTT. This sequence joins TRBV5-1 and TRBJ1-1; TRBD1 is a possible D gene (6 bases). CDR3 size: 15 residues. Germline V CDR1 and CDR2: SGHRS, YFSETQ. V was cut by 4 bases and J by 5 bases, with 18 bases left in between.

This clonotype was detected many times. The gene calls are TRBV5-5 and TRBJ2-3, with TRBD2 matching 8 bases. Looked up from germline, CDR1 is SGHKS and CDR2 is YYEKEE (reference sequence). CDR3 length: 16 amino acids. With V trimmed by 5 bases and J by 2 bases, 10 bases remained unmatched. CDR3 residues: CASSAGGYPSTDTQYF. The CDR3, as DNA: TGTGCCAGCAGTGCGGGGGGATACCCCTCCACAGATACGCAGTATTTT.

The J gene is TRBJ1-1, the V gene TRBV6-6; D is uncertain. V was pared by 2 bases and J by 7 bases, with 8 bases between. CDR3 length: 12 amino acids. CDR1 is MNHNY, CDR2 SVGAGI, per germline (reference sequence). This chain's CDR3 is CASSYRQNEAFF. The CDR3 DNA sequence: TGTGCCAGCAGTTACAGGCAGAATGAAGCTTTCTTT.

This clonotype was detected many times. The chain is built from TRBV10-3 and TRBJ2-7; D perhaps matches TRBD1 (6 bases). The germline gives CDR1 ENHRY, CDR2 SYGVKD. This CDR3 is 13 amino acids long. V lost 5 bases and J 3 bases, leaving 11 bases between the germline ends. DNA for the CDR3: TGTGCCATCAGTACTGGACAGAGCTACGAGCAGTACTTC. Translating it yields CAISTGQSYEQYF.

This clonotype was recorded at least ten times. The chain employs TRBV7-9 and TRBJ2-1; D may be TRBD2 (6 bases). The CDR3 totals 17 residues. V gave up 2 bases and J gave up 7 bases, with 21 bases separating them. Looked up from germline, CDR1 is SEHNR and CDR2 is FQNEAQ (reference sequence). The CDR3 sequence: CASSLSRFGRRGNEQFF. The CDR3 DNA is TGTGCCAGCAGCTTATCAAGGTTCGGTCGGCGGGGTAATGAGCAGTTCTTC.

This clonotype occurred many times. The chain has TRBV12-3 or TRBV12-4 and TRBJ2-2; 13 positions agree with TRBD2. The junction had 7 bases not matched to a gene; V was cut back by 5 bases and J by 4 bases. CDR3 length: 17 amino acids. Written as DNA, the CDR3 is TGTGCCAGCAGTCAACTAGCGGGAGGGCACAGCACCGGGGAGCTGTTTTTT. Translating gives CASSQLAGGHSTGELFF.

This clonotype showed up many times. This rearrangement joins TRBV7-2 to TRBJ2-3, with 10 bases fitting TRBD2. The V gene end was trimmed by 1 base and the J gene end by 4 bases; junction bases not matched to a gene: 5. Germline V gene sequence: CDR1 SGHTA, CDR2 FQGNSA. The CDR3 runs 16 residues. CDR3 sequence (DNA): TGTGCCAGCAGCTTAGTCGGTAGCGGGAGGTCAGATACGCAGTATTTT. It codes for CASSLVGSGRSDTQYF.

This clonotype was seen at least ten times. The chain couples TRBV7-9 to TRBJ1-6; D is unresolved. The CDR3 contains 14 residues. Trimming pared 4 bases from V and 4 bases from J, leaving 8 bases between. From germline, CDR1 is SEHNR and CDR2 FQNEAQ (reference sequence). This chain's CDR3 is CASSSDRYNSPLHF. The CDR3 nucleotides are TGTGCCAGCAGCTCCGACCGATATAATTCACCCCTCCACTTT.

There are a few counts of this clonotype. The rearrangement uses TRBV7-2 and TRBJ1-4; D remains ambiguous. This CDR3 spans 14 amino acids. Trimming removed 6 bases at V and 4 bases at J, with 12 bases between. Germline V lookup: CDR1 SGHTA, CDR2 FQGNSA. CDR3: CASSLLRGNEKLFF. CDR3 coding DNA: TGTGCCAGCAGTCTACTGCGGGGTAATGAAAAACTGTTTTTT.